The 8 T cell receptor beta chains presented below share a single source sample, sequenced in a study of identical twins. TCRdb recomputed calls from the 5' RACE reads with MiXCR, one row per CDR3 protein. The data show around 500,000 distinct CDR3 sequences, 12% to 15% seen once. The same sample was also used in a study of yellow fever vaccine responses in identical twins.

Sequencing used CD4+ T cells sorted from blood. The receptors were gathered from a woman aged 18-29 years in good health.

The chain joins TRBV28 to TRBJ2-1; 9 bases match TRBD2. CDR1 and CDR2 from the germline V gene are MDHEN and SYDVKM. The CDR3 extends over 18 amino acids. The V segment lost 8 bases and the J segment 6 bases; nucleotides outside the gene matches: 20. The CDR3 region has the DNA TGTGCCAGCGAACTACTGGGGCTAGCGGGACCGGGTCGCAATGAGCAGTTCTTC. Protein: CASELLGLAGPGRNEQFF.

The rearrangement links TRBV6-2 or TRBV6-3 to TRBJ2-3, with 11 bases matching TRBD2. CDR3 length: 19 amino acids. V was pared by 2 bases and J by 4 bases, with 14 bases of the junction left unmatched. In germline, CDR1 is MNHEY, CDR2 SVGEGT. As DNA, the CDR3 is TGTGCCAGCAGTTACGACCCGGGGACTAGCGGAGTCGGTGCAGATACGCAGTATTTT. Translation gives CASSYDPGTSGVGADTQYF.

This clonotype was detected only a few times. CDR3 sequence (DNA): TGCGCCAGCAGCTGGGGACCGGGAAATAATCAGCCCCAGCATTTT. It translates to CASSWGPGNNQPQHF. V gene TRBV5-1 combines with J gene TRBJ1-5, with D maybe TRBD1 (5 bases). Trimming removed 3 bases from V and 4 bases from J, with 14 bases in between. Looked up from germline, CDR1 is SGHRS and CDR2 is YFSETQ. The CDR3 has 15 residues.

This clonotype has more than one count but fewer than ten. This chain connects TRBV11-1 to TRBJ2-5, with D maybe TRBD1 (6 bases). The CDR3 spans 19 residues. With 2 bases removed from V and 4 bases from J, the gap between germline ends came to 26 bases. The V gene's germline CDR1 is SGHAT and CDR2 FQDESV (reference sequence). The CDR3 reads CASSLPLGQREEFRETQYF. CDR3 DNA: TGTGCCAGCAGCTTACCCCTGGGACAAAGGGAAGAGTTCAGAGAGACCCAGTACTTC.

This clonotype was detected a few times. The chain couples TRBV28 to TRBJ2-3, with TRBD2 matching 9 bases. Trimming took 10 bases from V and 1 from J; bases not matched to a gene: 27. This CDR3 comprises 21 residues. From germline, CDR1 is MDHEN and CDR2 SYDVKM. The CDR3 DNA reads TGTGCCATCAACACCCAAACCGGGGGCAGGTTAGCGGGAGTGGGCACAGATACGCAGTATTTT. This sequence encodes CAINTQTGGRLAGVGTDTQYF.

The V call is TRBV9, the J call TRBJ1-4; possibly TRBD1 for D (6 bases). The length of the CDR3 is 15 residues. CDR1 is SGDLS and CDR2 is YYNGEE in the germline V gene. Trimming shortened V by 6 bases and J by 0 bases, and 12 bases separated the two germline ends. CDR3 bases: TGTGCCAGCACCCGGGGGACATCAACTAATGAAAAACTGTTTTTT. Translating gives CASTRGTSTNEKLFF.

This clonotype appeared a few times. The CDR3 is CSGWTSGGPDTQYF. The CDR3 coding sequence is TGCAGCGGATGGACTAGCGGGGGCCCAGATACGCAGTATTTT. V gene TRBV29-1 combines with J gene TRBJ2-3; 13 nucleotides align to TRBD2. V lost 7 bases, J lost 4 bases, and 5 bases stayed unmatched. CDR1 and CDR2 (germline): SQVTM, ANQGSEA. The CDR3 is 14 residues long.

This clonotype has more than one count but fewer than ten. The chain uses TRBV7-9 and TRBJ1-1; 10 bases match TRBD1. After removal of 0 bases from V and 7 bases from J, the junction contained 11 bases not matched to a gene. Germline CDR1 SEHNR, CDR2 FQNEAQ (reference sequence). The CDR3 has 17 amino acids. CDR3 DNA sequence: TGTGCCAGCAGCTTAGCGCTAACGGGACAGGGGAGGAATGAAGCTTTCTTT. This encodes CASSLALTGQGRNEAFF.